The 18 T cell receptor beta chains below come from one sample, sequenced in a study of blood T cell repertoires in COVID-19 (dated by TCRdb to the early 2020s). The protocol used for the library was the immunoSEQ multiplex PCR assay. The table comes from immuneACCESS by way of TCRdb, which keeps in-frame sequences with V and J called. Part of the clones is missing from these tables; in studies checked, under half for an unresolved V gene and the rest for unknown reasons. Recorded for this sample are approximately 220,000 clones; around 87% of them occurred a single time. The ten largest clones take up roughly 3% of the sample. What was sequenced was peripheral blood. Receptors were obtained from a man aged 55 to 70 with acute or convalescent COVID-19.

The chain carries TRBV14 and TRBJ2-5; the match to TRBD2 covers 11 bases. The CDR3 length is 18 residues. Germline CDR1 reads SGHDN; CDR2 reads FVKESK. With V trimmed by 0 bases and J by 5 bases, 11 bases remained unmatched. Written as DNA, the CDR3 is TGTGCCAGCAGCCAAGATGCCCTAGCGGGGGGTTGGTATGAGACCCAGTACTTC. It translates to CASSQDALAGGWYETQYF.

The CDR3 DNA is TGTGCCAGCAGTTTGGGAGGGGGTCACTATGGCTACACCTTC. Amino acid sequence: CASSLGGGHYGYTF. This chain links TRBV28 with TRBJ1-2, with D possibly TRBD1 on 6 matching bases. V lost 3 bases, J lost 3 bases, and 11 bases lay in between. This CDR3 region has 14 residues. Germline V gene sequence: CDR1 MDHEN, CDR2 SYDVKM.

This rearrangement joins TRBV7-9 to TRBJ2-7, with 7 bases lining up with TRBD2. The V gene end was trimmed by 2 bases and the J gene end by 7 bases; junction bases not matched to a gene: 5. CDR1 is SEHNR, CDR2 FQNEAQ, per germline (reference sequence). The CDR3 is 13 residues long. CDR3 in amino acids: CASSLYQGGEQYF. The CDR3 DNA reads as TGTGCCAGCAGCTTATATCAGGGAGGGGAGCAGTACTTC.

The rearrangement uses TRBV11-2 and TRBJ1-3, with D maybe TRBD1 (6 bases). The V end lost 4 bases, the J end lost 3 bases, and 19 bases lay between the germline ends. CDR3 length equals 17 residues. The germline CDR1 and CDR2 sequences are SGHAT and FQNNGV. The DNA of the CDR3 is TGTGCCAGCAGCTCAACAGGGTTTTCTAGGGGTGGAAACACCATATATTTT. It is translated as CASSSTGFSRGGNTIYF.

The chain links TRBV3-1 (or the pseudogene TRBV3-2) to TRBJ1-4, with no clear D. Germline CDR1 is LGHDT and CDR2 is YNNKEL (reference sequence). The CDR3 runs 15 residues. Deletions cut 1 base from V and 2 bases from J, with 8 bases between. CDR3 protein: CASSQGPGTNEKLFF. Written as DNA, the CDR3 is TGTGCCAGCAGCCAAGGTCCCGGGACTAATGAAAAACTGTTTTTT.

The chain couples TRBV5-5 to TRBJ1-2, with 8 bases identical to TRBD1. J gave up 4 bases and V 1 base, and 6 bases lay outside the gene matches. CDR1 and CDR2 from the germline V gene are SGHKS and YYEKEE (reference sequence). This CDR3 has 15 amino acids. The CDR3 is CASSLTGQGAYGYTF. As DNA, the CDR3 is TGTGCCAGCAGCTTGACTGGGCAGGGGGCCTATGGCTACACCTTC.

This sequence joins TRBV7-2 and TRBJ1-2; the D gene is possibly TRBD1 (5 bases). Germline CDR1 is SGHTA and CDR2 is FQGNSA. The CDR3 length is 13 residues. Deletions cut 8 bases from V and 8 bases from J, with 18 bases between. CDR3 sequence: CASALRGRVGYTF. Here the CDR3 DNA reads TGTGCCAGCGCCCTTCGGGGGAGAGTCGGCTACACCTTC.

The V gene is TRBV20-1, the J gene TRBJ1-5; D gene ambiguous. There are 15 residues in the CDR3. V lost 3 bases and J lost 4, with 16 bases in between. Germline assignment: CDR1 DFQATT and CDR2 SNEGSKA (reference sequence). CDR3: CSASRGRSGNQPQHF. The CDR3 nucleotides read TGCAGTGCTAGTCGTGGCAGATCGGGTAATCAGCCCCAGCATTTT.

The chain links TRBV5-6 to TRBJ2-7, with a weak D call TRBD2 (6 bases). V was trimmed by 4 bases and J by 3 bases, leaving 11 bases between them. The germline V gene has CDR1 SGHDT and CDR2 YYEEEE. This CDR3 has 13 residues. The DNA of the CDR3 is TGTGCCAGCAGCCCGGAGGGGCTCTACGAGCAGTACTTC. It codes for CASSPEGLYEQYF.

This clone was observed a single time. The J gene is TRBJ1-2, the V gene TRBV28; the D gene is possibly TRBD1 (6 bases). Trimming cost V 5 bases and J 3 bases, with 19 bases left between them. In germline, CDR1 is MDHEN, CDR2 SYDVKM. This CDR3 comprises 16 residues. The CDR3: CASSPKGHLGDYGYTF. CDR3 DNA sequence: TGTGCCAGCAGTCCCAAGGGACACCTGGGGGACTATGGCTACACCTTC.

The chain is built from TRBV9 and TRBJ2-1, with 12 bases matching TRBD2. This CDR3 has 17 residues. With 3 bases clipped from V and 3 bases from J, the junction kept 7 bases outside the gene matches. Looked up from germline, CDR1 is SGDLS and CDR2 is YYNGEE. The CDR3 spells CASSAPLAGGFYNEQFF. CDR3 nucleotides: TGTGCCAGCAGCGCACCCCTAGCGGGGGGGTTCTACAATGAGCAGTTCTTC.

V and J are TRBV18 and TRBJ1-6, with a weak D call TRBD1 (6 bases). Trimming removed 6 bases from V and 4 bases from J, with 10 bases in between. The V gene's germline CDR1 is KGHSH and CDR2 LQKENI. The CDR3 is 14 amino acids. Here the CDR3 reads CASSRQEYNSPLHF. The CDR3 bases are TGTGCCAGCTCCCGACAGGAATATAATTCACCCCTCCACTTT.

This clone was picked up one time. The chain has TRBV7-6 and TRBJ2-7; no firm D call. The CDR3 is made up of 13 amino acids. The germline V and J ends were trimmed by 2 bases and 1 base, with 6 bases remaining between them. Per the germline V gene, CDR1 is SGHVS and CDR2 is FNYEAQ. CDR3 residues: CASSLTRSYEQYF. In DNA, the CDR3 is TGTGCCAGCAGCTTAACCAGATCCTACGAGCAGTACTTC.

This clone has just one count. This chain links TRBV6-5 with TRBJ1-1; 10 bases align to TRBD1. The CDR3 extends over 15 amino acids. With V trimmed by 5 bases and J by 4 bases, 7 bases remained unmatched. Germline values: CDR1 MNHEY, CDR2 SVGAGI. CDR3 nucleotide sequence: TGTGCCAGCAGTACTCCGGACAGGGGGTTCACTGAAGCTTTCTTT. This translates into CASSTPDRGFTEAFF.

This clone was seen more than once but under ten times. The chain carries TRBV6-5 and TRBJ1-5; 7 nucleotides align to TRBD1. Germline assignment: CDR1 MNHEY and CDR2 SVGAGI. The CDR3 runs 14 residues. V lost 7 bases and J lost 2; bases outside the gene matches: 5. The CDR3 bases are TGTGCCAGCACGTACAGGGGTGGCAATCAGCCCCAGCATTTT. This codes for CASTYRGGNQPQHF.

The gene calls are TRBV30 and TRBJ1-2; TRBD1 might be the D (6 bases). This CDR3 contains 13 residues. Germline V lookup: CDR1 GTSNPN, CDR2 SVGIG (reference sequence). Trimming took 1 base from V and 4 from J, leaving 10 bases between them. CDR3 sequence: CAWSDGGAYGYTF. CDR3 DNA: TGTGCCTGGAGTGATGGGGGGGCCTATGGCTACACCTTC. Full variable domain (missing parts from reference TRBV30 and TRBJ1-2): SQTIHQWPATLVQPVGSPLSLECTVEGTSNPNLYWYRQAAGRGLQLLFYSVGIGQISSEVPQNLSASRPQDRQFILSSKKLLLSDSGFYLCAWSDGGAYGYTFGSGTRLTVV.

This chain links TRBV9 with TRBJ2-1; TRBD2 agrees at 9 bases. This CDR3 comprises 17 residues. V gave up 0 bases and J gave up 4 bases; unmatched junction bases: 8. Germline assignment: CDR1 SGDLS and CDR2 YYNGEE. The CDR3 reads CASSVGKAGGKYNEQFF. CDR3 sequence (DNA): TGTGCCAGCAGCGTAGGGAAAGCGGGGGGAAAGTACAATGAGCAGTTCTTC.

This clone has just a few counts. V usage is TRBV7-3 and J usage is TRBJ1-5; TRBD1 agrees at 8 bases. The germline V gene encodes CDR1 SGHTA and CDR2 FQGTGA. The CDR3 is 14 residues long. V dropped 5 bases and J dropped 2; count of bases not matched to a gene: 2. CDR3 amino acids: CASSQTGGNQPQHF. The DNA for the CDR3 is TGTGCCAGCAGCCAGACAGGGGGCAATCAGCCCCAGCATTTT.